One sample yielded the 30 T cell receptor beta chains listed below, sequenced in a study of blood T cell repertoires in COVID-19. The data were produced by immunoSEQ multiplex PCR, yet TCRdb's version contains in-frame clones alone and is incomplete. This sample has 540,000 or so clones, with approximately 88% found just once. Sequencing was carried out using peripheral blood. All receptors derive from a woman aged 45-60 years with COVID-19, enrolled during active disease.

For the CDR3, the DNA is TGCGCCAGCAGCCAAGATTTCCCCAGGGGGGATGGCTACACCTTC. It is translated as CASSQDFPRGDGYTF. This chain links TRBV4-1 with TRBJ1-2; 7 bases align to TRBD1. Germline CDR1 MGHRA, CDR2 YSYEKL. The CDR3 is 15 residues long. The junction had 7 bases not matched to a gene; V was cut back by 0 bases and J by 6 bases.

Comments on this clone: At one end, the junction sequence differs from germline, possibly due to a read error. The genes are TRBV5-1 and TRBJ2-3, with 7 bases fitting TRBD2. The CDR3 length is 16 residues. From germline, CDR1 is SGHRS and CDR2 YFSETQ. CDR3 DNA: TGCGCCAGCAGATTGGGGAACAGCGGGGCCACAGATACGCAGTATTTT. Its translation is CASRLGNSGATDTQYF.

V and J are TRBV5-8 and TRBJ2-7; 8 bases map to TRBD2. The CDR3 consists of 14 residues. Germline V CDR1 and CDR2: SGHTS, YDEGEE. The junction had 5 bases not matched to a gene; V was cut back by 0 bases and J by 6 bases. The CDR3 protein is CASSLAGGPGEQYF. The CDR3, as DNA: TGTGCCAGCAGCTTGGCGGGGGGGCCGGGCGAGCAGTACTTC.

As concerns this clone: Different DNA sequences within this sample yield the same CDR3. V and J are TRBV6-5 and TRBJ1-2; 8 nucleotides align to TRBD1. This CDR3 region has 15 residues. J was trimmed by 4 bases and V by 0 bases; bases with no gene match: 4. CDR1 is MNHEY, CDR2 SVGAGI, per germline. The CDR3 DNA is TGTGCCAGCAGTTACTCGAACAGGGGGGGCTATGGCTACACCTTC. Amino acids: CASSYSNRGGYGYTF.

The chain recombines TRBV7-9 with TRBJ1-4; D uncertain. The CDR3 sequence is 13 residues long. V dropped 0 bases and J dropped 5 bases, with 4 bases sitting between them. The germline V gene encodes CDR1 SEHNR and CDR2 FQNEAQ (reference sequence). Here the CDR3 DNA reads TGTGCCAGCAGCTTAGCCATGAATGAAAAACTGTTTTTT. Encoded protein: CASSLAMNEKLFF.

The chain uses TRBV4-2 and TRBJ2-7; D call uncertain. Trimming removed 0 bases at V and 10 bases at J, with 13 bases between. The CDR3 spans 13 residues. CDR1 LGHNA and CDR2 YNFKEQ come from the germline V gene. The CDR3 DNA sequence: TGTGCCAGCAGCCAAGATGGAGAAAAACGTCAGTACTTC. This encodes CASSQDGEKRQYF.

The V call is TRBV6-1, the J call TRBJ1-2; D may be TRBD1 (6 bases). Germline V CDR1 and CDR2: MNHNS, SASEGT. V dropped 1 base and J dropped 4 bases, with 19 bases sitting between them. This CDR3 comprises 17 residues. Written as DNA, the CDR3 is TGTGCCAGCAGTGAAGTTGTTGGGACACCCCGAACCTATGGCTACACCTTC. Translating it yields CASSEVVGTPRTYGYTF.

The chain recombines TRBV6-5 with TRBJ2-5; perhaps TRBD2 as D (7 bases). This CDR3 is built from 13 residues. Germline CDR1 reads MNHEY; CDR2 reads SVGAGI. Trimming left V 6 bases short and J 2 bases short, with 10 bases between. CDR3 loop: CASRGGAQETQYF. CDR3 DNA sequence: TGTGCCAGCAGAGGGGGGGCTCAAGAGACCCAGTACTTC.

This chain connects TRBV9 to TRBJ1-2, with 7 nucleotides matching TRBD1. From germline, CDR1 is SGDLS and CDR2 YYNGEE. The CDR3 runs to 15 residues. Unmatched junction bases numbered 12, after V lost 4 bases and J lost 6 bases. The DNA of the CDR3 is TGTGCCAGCAGCCCCAGACAGGGCCCCTACGATGGCTACACCTTC. The encoded protein is CASSPRQGPYDGYTF.

The chain joins TRBV3-1 (or the pseudogene TRBV3-2) to TRBJ1-5; D remains unclear. V gave up 0 bases and J gave up 2 bases, with 8 bases separating them. The CDR3 totals 15 residues. CDR1 is LGHDT, CDR2 YNNKEL, per germline (reference sequence). The CDR3 loop is CASSQDVGGNQPQHF. The CDR3 DNA is TGTGCCAGCAGCCAAGATGTCGGGGGCAATCAGCCCCAGCATTTT.

The CDR3 region is CASGDGTGDGYTF. The CDR3 region has the DNA TGCGCCAGCGGAGACGGGACAGGGGATGGCTACACCTTC. This chain connects TRBV10-2 to TRBJ1-2; 10 positions agree with TRBD1. This CDR3 contains 13 residues. With 8 bases clipped from V and 6 bases from J, the junction kept 6 bases outside the gene matches. Germline CDR1 and CDR2: WSHSY and SAAADI.

This sequence joins TRBV6-1 and TRBJ1-1; D possibly corresponds to TRBD1 (6 bases). V dropped 2 bases and J dropped 1 base, with 8 bases sitting between them. Germline V CDR1 and CDR2: MNHNS, SASEGT. The CDR3 consists of 14 residues. Here the CDR3 reads CASSESTGNTEAFF. CDR3 bases: TGTGCCAGCAGTGAATCGACAGGGAACACTGAAGCTTTCTTT.

The chain uses TRBV7-3 and TRBJ2-7; 7 bases fit TRBD2. The CDR3 loop spans 15 amino acids. In germline, CDR1 is SGHTA, CDR2 FQGTGA. Unmatched junction bases numbered 9, after V lost 2 bases and J lost 5 bases. The CDR3 DNA sequence: TGTGCCAGCAGCTTATCCCCAGCGGGGCTCGACGAGCAGTACTTC. This codes for CASSLSPAGLDEQYF.

CDR3 in amino acids: CASSIRGELFF. CDR3 nucleotides: TGCGCCAGCAGCATCAGGGGAGAACTGTTTTTT. The chain recombines TRBV5-1 with TRBJ1-4, with D possibly being TRBD1 (6 bases). In germline, CDR1 is SGHRS, CDR2 YFSETQ. Trimming left V 4 bases short and J 12 bases short, with 10 bases between. The CDR3 extends over 11 amino acids.

This chain uses TRBV28 with TRBJ1-4; no firm D call. There are 13 residues in the CDR3. Looked up from germline, CDR1 is MDHEN and CDR2 is SYDVKM. V was shortened by 8 bases and J by 0 bases, with 7 bases between the two germline ends. The CDR3 region is CASGRATNEKLFF. The CDR3 DNA reads TGTGCCAGCGGGAGAGCAACTAATGAAAAACTGTTTTTT.

The chain joins TRBV30 to TRBJ2-1, with 8 bases that match TRBD1. CDR3 length: 12 residues. After removal of 1 base from V and 8 bases from J, the junction contained 1 base not matched to a gene. Germline V CDR1 and CDR2: GTSNPN, SVGIG (reference sequence). In DNA form, the CDR3 reads TGTGCCTGGAGTGACAGGGGGGATGAGCAGTTCTTC. This encodes CAWSDRGDEQFF.

The V call is TRBV2, the J call TRBJ1-1; TRBD1 aligns across 10 bases. The J segment lost 3 bases and the V segment lost 6 bases, leaving 7 bases of the junction unmatched. The CDR3 loop spans 15 amino acids. The germline V gene encodes CDR1 SNHLY and CDR2 FYNNEI. Here the CDR3 DNA reads TGTGCCAGCAGGGAAACGACAGGGGGCTACACTGAAGCTTTCTTT. It is translated as CASRETTGGYTEAFF.

The chain couples TRBV24-1 to TRBJ1-2; 11 bases map to TRBD1. The V gene end was trimmed by 3 bases and the J gene end by 3 bases; junction bases not matched to a gene: 2. The germline V gene encodes CDR1 KGHDR and CDR2 SFDVKD. CDR3 length: 15 residues. CDR3 DNA: TGTGCCACCAGTGATCGGACAGGGGGCGACTATGGCTACACCTTC. Its protein product is CATSDRTGGDYGYTF.

This rearrangement joins TRBV19 to TRBJ1-2; the D is unclear. The length of the CDR3 is 14 residues. Between the trimmed V and J ends, which lost 5 bases and 0 bases, there was a span of 10 bases. Germline CDR1 reads LNHDA; CDR2 reads SQIVND (reference sequence). The CDR3: CASSPLGANYGYTF. The CDR3 DNA sequence: TGTGCCAGTAGTCCTCTTGGAGCTAACTATGGCTACACCTTC.

The chain carries TRBV24-1 and TRBJ1-2; tentatively, D is TRBD1 (5 bases). Germline loops: CDR1 KGHDR, CDR2 SFDVKD. This CDR3 has 13 amino acids. With 0 bases removed from V and 8 bases from J, the gap between germline ends came to 9 bases. This CDR3 is CATSDLGGDGYTF. The CDR3 DNA reads TGTGCCACCAGTGATTTGGGAGGGGACGGCTACACCTTC.

J is TRBJ1-1 and V is TRBV10-3; D is undetermined. The CDR3 has 13 amino acids. Per germline, CDR1 ENHRY and CDR2 SYGVKD. V lost 7 bases to trimming and J lost 1 base, with 10 bases between them. CDR3 in DNA: TGTGCCATCATGAGGGCCGAGAACACTGAAGCTTTCTTT. It codes for CAIMRAENTEAFF.

The chain links TRBV23-1 to TRBJ2-1; 11 bases align to TRBD2. TRBV23-1 falls under the ORF class, with uncertain function. The CDR3 contains 17 residues. The V gene end was trimmed by 11 bases and the J gene end by 9 bases; junction bases not matched to a gene: 21. CDR3 DNA: TGCGCCGGAAGAATGGAGAGGTTTAGCGGGGGGGCCGTTGAGCAGTTCTTC. This translates into CAGRMERFSGGAVEQFF.

As concerns this clone: Other nucleotide sequences in the sample specify the same CDR3. CDR3 nucleotides: TGTGCCAGCAGCCCGGGACAGGGAAGGACTGAAGCTTTCTTT. Its translation: CASSPGQGRTEAFF. The chain links TRBV9 to TRBJ1-1, with 9 nucleotides matching TRBD1. Trimming removed 4 bases from V and 5 bases from J; junction bases left unmatched: 6. The CDR3 extends over 14 amino acids. Germline CDR1 and CDR2: SGDLS and YYNGEE.

The rearrangement joins TRBV10-3 to TRBJ1-1; D is undetermined. This CDR3 comprises 14 residues. Germline CDR1 is ENHRY and CDR2 is SYGVKD. V was cut by 6 bases and J by 0 bases, with 11 bases left in between. CDR3 loop: CAIRLQIMNTEAFF. The CDR3 coding sequence is TGTGCCATCAGATTACAGATCATGAACACTGAAGCTTTCTTT.

The gene calls are TRBV27 and TRBJ2-1, with 11 bases lining up with TRBD2. Germline CDR1 and CDR2: MNHEY and SMNVEV (reference sequence). V trimming: 8 bases; J trimming: 7 bases; junction bases outside the gene matches: 4. The CDR3 runs to 13 residues. CDR3 sequence reads: CASASGGINEQFF. In DNA, the CDR3 is TGTGCCAGCGCTAGCGGGGGGATTAATGAGCAGTTCTTC.

The V and J genes are TRBV4-1 and TRBJ2-7; weak D call: TRBD2 (6 bases). In germline, CDR1 is MGHRA, CDR2 YSYEKL. The CDR3 runs 15 residues. V lost 4 bases and J lost 1, with 14 bases in between. The CDR3 loop is CASSLGLTPSYEQYF. The CDR3 region has the DNA TGCGCCAGCAGCCTTGGACTAACACCTTCCTACGAGCAGTACTTC.

V is TRBV3-1 (or the pseudogene TRBV3-2) and J is TRBJ2-7, with D unresolved. Trimming pared 2 bases from V and 6 bases from J, leaving 14 bases between. CDR3 size: 14 residues. Germline CDR1 is LGHDT and CDR2 is YNNKEL (reference sequence). The DNA for the CDR3 is TGTGCCAGCAGCCAACGAACAGTGAAAAGCGAGCAGTACTTC. Amino acid sequence: CASSQRTVKSEQYF.

This chain connects TRBV13 to TRBJ1-2, with TRBD1 identical over 9 bases. The CDR3 has 14 amino acids. The germline V gene has CDR1 PRHDT and CDR2 FYEKMQ (reference sequence). V lost 0 bases and J lost 5; bases outside the gene matches: 1. For the CDR3, the DNA is TGTGCCAGCAGCTTAGGGGGACAGGGATATGGCTACACCTTC. Encoded protein: CASSLGGQGYGYTF.

The DNA of the CDR3 is TGTGCCAGCTGCACAGGGCCGGAGCAGTTCTTC. Translation: CASCTGPEQFF. The chain has TRBV28 and TRBJ2-1; a possible D gene is TRBD1 (6 bases). CDR1 and CDR2 from the germline V gene are MDHEN and SYDVKM. Trimming took off 8 bases at V and 10 bases at J, with 12 bases between the two ends. The CDR3 has 11 residues.

The rearrangement links TRBV19 to TRBJ1-1; 9 bases align to TRBD1. CDR3 length: 15 residues. Germline V gene lookup returns CDR1 LNHDA and CDR2 SQIVND (reference sequence). V shed 7 bases and J 5 bases; nucleotides not matched to a gene: 11. CDR3: CASTGTGMARTEAFF. The CDR3 DNA reads as TGTGCCAGTACCGGGACAGGGATGGCTCGTACTGAAGCTTTCTTT.